This TCR beta chain is drawn from a study of cytomegalovirus exposure and HLA in healthy donors (dated by TCRdb to the late 2010s). In terms of the full investigation: According to an earlier analysis of 587 of the donors, 150 million to 200 million T cells yielded 117 million unique TCR beta sequences and approximately 300 Gb of sequence data. An early release covering 550 to 650 HLA-typed donors comprised about 300 gigabases of sequencing data and around 80 million unique TCR sequences. The genetic ancestry cluster associated with self-reported Caucasian donors included 70% to 85% of the roughly 400 genotyped donors. The study was designed to test whether signatures of past pathogen exposure could be identified by cataloging public T cell receptors. The T cell repertoires of 700 or so subjects were profiled by immunosequencing and related to cytomegalovirus serostatus. A separate validation cohort of over 95 different subjects was used in addition to the roughly 620-subject first cohort. High-throughput TCR immunosequencing, statistical association of individual TCRs with disease status, and machine learning were combined to predict cytomegalovirus infection status. A later analysis re-analyzed previously published TCR beta repertoires from 650 to 800 donors and added high-resolution HLA genotyping to study TCR occurrence patterns. Rather than drawing on any new phenotypic data, the later analysis identified candidate immune exposures from TCR beta sequences and the way those sequences occurred across donors. An earlier analysis of about 600 of the donors used high-throughput TCR beta sequencing to judge whether each TCR beta V gene segment behaved as functional or pseudogenic. Donor age, sex, ethnicity and CMV serostatus were collected together with the repertoire data. A later genetic analysis took genome-wide SNP genotypes for about 60% of the roughly 670 donors and used that subset as a discovery cohort. All discovery cohort repertoires had been generated on a single sequencing platform. Both class I and class II loci were covered by HLA typing, at four-digit resolution. Typing coverage differed by locus: A, B, C, DRB1 and DQB1 were typed in about 620-640 donors, DQA1 in approximately 520, DPA1 in around 600, and DPB1 in 472. Several DR-DQ haplotypes were treated as single units for association and clustering because of strong linkage in the cohort. On average, roughly 240,000 unique TCR beta nucleotide sequences were sequenced per donor among a few hundred genotyped donors of the cohort, with 15% to 20% of those sequences being non-productive. Overall results and qualifications from the work: A further reported finding was that TCR beta sequences accurately predicted the HLA-A and HLA-B alleles for most subjects in the first cohort. The classifier was reported to diagnose cytomegalovirus status with high specificity and sensitivity in both the original cohort and the validation cohort. V-gene and J-gene trimming of TCR beta chains was associated with a missense DCLRE1C variant in a later genetic analysis, and the association was replicated in an independent cohort. Correlated functional status among segregating V segments might be attributable to linkage disequilibrium, but an unknown experimental factor could not be ruled out. A later genetic analysis reported fewer N-insertions in productive TCRs among donors in an Asian-associated ancestry cluster than the roughly 650-donor mean. The authors suggested that the approach could potentially be generalized to other disease states and immunological phenotypes. Most TCR sequences were observed very rarely across donors, whereas some public TCRs were present in many individuals. In a later analysis, HLA-associated TCR beta chains showed more clonal expansion and lower generation probabilities than non-associated chains that were equally common. A later analysis associated about 16,000 TCR beta sequences with specific HLA alleles at a false discovery rate of 0.05. Strong co-occurrence of HLA alleles, especially DR and DQ, made assigning TCR associations to individual alleles difficult. In this cohort, only TCR beta chains were sequenced, and detectable features were limited by the absence of alpha or paired-chain data. Presence/absence analyses assumed roughly uniform sequencing depth across donors, an assumption that may not hold. A cluster of highly shared sequence variants was judged likely to represent a technical artifact of the sequencing pipeline. Several of the top co-occurrence clusters appeared to be linked to parvovirus B19, influenza, CMV and Epstein-Barr virus, according to a later analysis. Because counts were too low, under 20 rarely observed V segments, including chromosome 9 orphons, were left out of the earlier analysis of approximately 580 of the donors. Some IMGT-functional V segments, including TRBV6-2 and TRBV6-3, could not be told apart with the 87-base-pair reads, so those segments were excluded. In vitro tests confirmed that a few of the cytomegalovirus-associated TCR beta chains recognize cytomegalovirus antigens. For the cohort, immune exposure information was limited to CMV serostatus. In an earlier analysis of a few hundred of the donors, most TCR beta V segments were observed in productive rearrangements about 87% or about 30% of the time, broadly matching IMGT annotations. A total of 164 TCR beta chains were listed by the study as associated with cytomegalovirus. In a later analysis, the rate of TCR association differed among HLA loci, with DRB1 alleles having the most associated TCRs and HLA-C alleles having the fewest. Because HLA typing was unavailable for some donors at each locus, only the typed subset was used in association tests. Most CMV-associated TCR beta chains appeared to be HLA-restricted in a later analysis, and the HLA associations seemed to be driven largely by CMV exposure.

The germline ends are 11 bases apart after V is trimmed by 4 bases and J by 2 bases. The CDR3 runs 14 residues from the cysteine to the phenylalanine. The retained sequence is limited to the CDR3, 42 bases, with the frame set at the first base. Looking up the germline V gene (reference sequence) yields CDR1 SEHNR and CDR2 FQNEAQ. The library was made by the immunoSEQ multiplex PCR assay. The multiplex PCR relied on a mix of 60 forward primers for TCR Vbeta segments and 13 reverse primers for TCR Jbeta segments. The CDR3 region of rearranged TCR beta genes was amplified from genomic DNA by a multiplex PCR assay. The Illumina HiSeq System was used to sequence the amplified TCR beta libraries as 87-base-pair reads. On the authors' methods: A later analysis tallied roughly 80 million unique TCR beta chains across the 550 to 850 repertoires, and some 10 million of those chains were shared by two or more donors. A nearest-neighbor algorithm error-corrected the raw reads and collapsed the reads into unique sequences, merging closely related sequences to remove PCR and sequencing errors. V, D and J gene segments were assigned by aligning CDR3 sequences to IMGT reference sequences. For a sequence to be retained, a match of at least six nucleotides was required to both a V gene segment and a J gene segment. A rearrangement counted as productive if the CDR3 had no stop codons and remained in frame with V and J, and every other rearrangement counted as non-productive. Following IMGT convention, CDR3 was defined as the stretch from the second conserved V-encoded cysteine to the conserved J-encoded phenylalanine. The earlier analysis of 550 to 650 of the donors excluded any sequence lacking an unambiguous match to a single V gene segment. An earlier analysis of fewer than 650 of the donors classified V segments as functional when productive rearrangements were above 56.7% and as segregating when the standard deviation between donors was above 5%. A statistical classification framework was built for diagnosing cytomegalovirus status from the catalog of TCR beta chain sequences. A later analysis assigned V and J genes by comparing TCR nucleotide sequences with IMGT/GENE-DB human TR gene sequences. Using the TCRdist pipeline, a later analysis assigned CDR3 sequences along with most-parsimonious VDJ recombination scenarios. In a later analysis, each TCR beta chain was defined by its CDR3 amino acid sequence together with its V-gene family, and reads lacking a unique V-gene family were excluded. To address suspected cross-contamination and a sequencing artifact, a later analysis removed approximately 600 highly shared, low-generation-probability nucleotide sequences. In a later analysis, a clonal expansion index was calculated for each public chain from normalized within-repertoire ranks of inferred template counts. In a later analysis, generation probabilities were computed using a VDJ recombination model fitted to out-of-frame rearrangements, and the results were checked against IGoR. A later analysis scored TCR-TCR, TCR-HLA and TCR-CMV co-occurrence with hypergeometric tests, applying a repertoire-size bias correction to TCR pairs. In a later analysis, false discovery rates were estimated by permuting HLA or CMV assignments 20 times. In a later analysis, co-occurring TCRs were grouped using DBSCAN, with TCRdist sequence similarity added in when clustering inside HLA-allele-positive subsets. Co-occurrence clustering excluded repertoires with fewer than 30,000 or more than 120,000 public chains, plus five with anomalous nucleotide sharing. TCRdb took this table from immuneACCESS and kept in-frame rearrangements with V and J called. Such tables lack part of the clones; where checked against another copy, unresolved V genes explain under half of the gap, and the rest is unexplained. From that table come the V and J calls and clone size; the DNA was used to work out D and trimming. This sample is represented by over 100,000 clones; roughly 80% of them were singletons. The ten most abundant clones make up around a fifth of the sample.

The cohort comprised more than 550 healthy bone marrow donors. Cohort members were all nominally healthy when sampled, although unrecorded immune exposures were likely present. The donor tested CMV seropositive and was one of the 289 seropositive cohort members. A peripheral blood sample was collected from each donor, and TCR beta sequencing was performed on peripheral blood mononuclear cells. The Qiagen DNeasy Blood Extraction Kit was used to extract genomic DNA from the blood cell samples. Note on this clone: The target of this receptor is not known. No per-base quality is available; no much larger clone lies one base away.

This chain is built from TRBV7-9 and TRBJ1-2, and the D gene may be TRBD1, 5 bases matching. The sequencing sample was made of PBMCs. The origin of this receptor is a man aged 30-40 years in good health and CMV-seropositive. For the CDR3, the sequence is CASSSDTLNYGYTF. The DNA reads as follows: TGTGCCAGCAGCTCGGACACGTTAAACTATGGCTACACCTTC.